This passage covers 29 T cell receptor beta chains from one sample sequenced in a study of blood T cell repertoires in COVID-19 (dated by TCRdb to about 2020). The library relied on the immunoSEQ multiplex PCR assay. TCRdb re-hosts the immuneACCESS table, in-frame sequences only. Its copies lack some clones; in the studies checked, an unresolved V gene accounts for under half of them, and the cause for the rest is not known. In this sample the table shows about 75,000 clones, approximately 74% of which occur a single time. 2.5% to 3% of the sample goes to the ten largest clones. The sequencing sample was made of peripheral blood. These receptor sequences come from a human donor with acute or convalescent COVID-19. The donor label of this sample is uncertain.

As regards this clone: At one end, the junction sequence differs from germline, possibly due to a read error. This sequence joins TRBV3-1 (or the pseudogene TRBV3-2) and TRBJ2-1; D gene unclear. Germline CDR1 and CDR2: LGHDT and YNNKEL (reference sequence). The CDR3 is made up of 13 amino acids. CDR3: CASNQRRSGEQFF. The CDR3 DNA follows: TGTGCCAGCAACCAAAGAAGGTCGGGTGAGCAGTTCTTC.

The chain links TRBV9 to TRBJ2-1, with unresolved D. Trimming removed 0 bases from V and 7 bases from J, with 8 bases in between. The germline gives CDR1 SGDLS, CDR2 YYNGEE. This CDR3 is 13 amino acids long. The CDR3 sequence is CASSVVMENEQFF. The CDR3 DNA reads as TGTGCCAGCAGCGTAGTTATGGAGAATGAGCAGTTCTTC.

The rearrangement uses TRBV9 and TRBJ2-1; 7 bases align to TRBD2. Losses at the gene ends were 0 bases for V and 5 bases for J; bases not matched to a gene: 5. Germline V gene data show CDR1 as SGDLS and CDR2 as YYNGEE. The CDR3 consists of 15 residues. CDR3: CASSVAGLENNEQFF. The CDR3, as DNA: TGTGCCAGCAGCGTAGCCGGACTAGAGAACAATGAGCAGTTCTTC.

The V call is TRBV2, the J call TRBJ2-7, with 10 bases lining up with TRBD1. CDR3 length: 14 residues. CDR1 and CDR2 (germline): SNHLY, FYNNEI. V lost 6 bases, J lost 3 bases, and 5 bases stayed unmatched. CDR3 amino acids: CASSERTGGYEQYF. The CDR3 nucleotides read TGTGCCAGCAGCGAAAGGACAGGGGGCTACGAGCAGTACTTC.

This chain connects TRBV2 to TRBJ1-2, with TRBD1 as a possible D gene (5 bases). Trimming shortened V by 2 bases and J by 5 bases, and 6 bases separated the two germline ends. Germline CDR1 and CDR2: SNHLY and FYNNEI. The CDR3 sequence is 12 residues long. CDR3 protein: CASSEKGYGYTF. The CDR3 region has the DNA TGTGCCAGCAGTGAAAAGGGGTATGGCTACACCTTC.

This chain joins TRBV28 and TRBJ2-1; 7 positions agree with TRBD1. This CDR3 is 16 amino acids long. Germline assignment: CDR1 MDHEN and CDR2 SYDVKM. The J segment lost 2 bases and the V segment lost 6 bases, leaving 10 bases of the junction unmatched. CDR3 protein: CASSPLRGGPYNEQFF. The CDR3 DNA reads as TGTGCCAGCAGCCCGCTTCGAGGGGGCCCCTACAATGAGCAGTTCTTC.

This clone showed up many times. The chain is built from TRBV12-3 or TRBV12-4 and TRBJ2-7; D perhaps matches TRBD2 (7 bases). With 3 bases removed from V and 6 bases from J, the gap between germline ends came to 9 bases. The CDR3 extends over 12 amino acids. The CDR3 DNA is TGTGCCAGCAGTTTTGGGGGGGCCGAGCAGTACTTC. This translates into CASSFGGAEQYF.

The rearrangement joins TRBV29-1 to TRBJ2-1, with a weak D call TRBD2 (7 bases). The CDR3 has 15 residues. V was clipped by 5 bases and J by 6 bases, with 20 bases between them. CDR1 is SQVTM and CDR2 is ANQGSEA in the germline V gene. CDR3 sequence reads: CSVQGGGPGGNEQFF. CDR3 nucleotides: TGCAGCGTTCAAGGCGGGGGCCCCGGGGGCAATGAGCAGTTCTTC.

This chain uses TRBV11-2 with TRBJ1-4, with unresolved D. V gave up 5 bases and J gave up 8 bases, with 15 bases separating them. In germline, CDR1 is SGHAT, CDR2 FQNNGV. The CDR3 contains 14 residues. The CDR3, as DNA: TGTGCCAGCAGCGCAGGAGGAGCGGCCGAAAAACTGTTTTTT. Its translation: CASSAGGAAEKLFF.

The gene calls are TRBV19 and TRBJ1-5; 11 bases match TRBD1. Germline CDR1 and CDR2: LNHDA and SQIVND (reference sequence). With 5 bases clipped from V and 6 bases from J, the junction kept 12 bases outside the gene matches. The CDR3 sequence is 17 residues long. The CDR3 is CASSPRGTGGRSQPQHF. The CDR3, as DNA: TGTGCCAGTAGTCCCCGGGGGACAGGGGGAAGGAGTCAGCCCCAGCATTTT.

The genes are TRBV30 and TRBJ1-2; D might be TRBD1 (6 bases). The V end lost 5 bases, the J end lost 2 bases, and 12 bases lay between the germline ends. This CDR3 spans 13 amino acids. The germline CDR1 and CDR2 sequences are GTSNPN and SVGIG (reference sequence). CDR3 region: CAWRTDGNYGYTF. The CDR3 DNA sequence: TGTGCCTGGCGGACAGACGGGAACTATGGCTACACCTTC.

The rearrangement joins TRBV19 to TRBJ1-1, with D hard to call. V was pared by 3 bases and J by 0 bases, with 8 bases between. Germline V gives CDR1 LNHDA, CDR2 SQIVND (reference sequence). CDR3 length: 14 amino acids. CDR3 sequence reads: CASSIQDLNTEAFF. CDR3 DNA sequence: TGTGCCAGTAGTATTCAGGATCTGAACACTGAAGCTTTCTTT.

The genes are TRBV24-1 and TRBJ2-2, with 12 bases fitting TRBD2. This CDR3 has 14 amino acids. CDR1 is KGHDR, CDR2 SFDVKD, per germline. V lost 6 bases to trimming and J lost 8 bases; unmatched junction nucleotides: 3. In DNA form, the CDR3 reads TGTGCCACCAGTCCCACTAGCGGGAGGGGGGAGCTGTTTTTT. Translated, it gives CATSPTSGRGELFF.

The J gene is TRBJ1-2, the V gene TRBV15; 7 bases align to TRBD1. Trimming removed 2 bases from V and 3 bases from J; junction bases left unmatched: 9. This CDR3 has 16 amino acids. CDR1 is LNHNV and CDR2 is YYDKDF in the germline V gene (reference sequence). Here the CDR3 DNA reads TGTGCCACCAGCAGATCCGGGACAGCCACACACTATGGCTACACCTTC. This sequence encodes CATSRSGTATHYGYTF.

The chain couples TRBV7-3 to TRBJ2-5, with D perhaps matching TRBD1 (6 bases). Trimming removed 3 bases at V and 3 bases at J, with 8 bases between. The CDR3 has 13 residues. CDR1 is SGHTA, CDR2 FQGTGA, per germline. The CDR3 DNA is TGTGCCAGCAGCTTCGCAGGGGAAGAGACCCAGTACTTC. Translation gives CASSFAGEETQYF.

The genes are TRBV10-3 and TRBJ1-1; D is unresolved. The ends were cut back, 7 bases at V and 1 base at J, with 10 bases in the middle. CDR1 ENHRY and CDR2 SYGVKD come from the germline V gene. This CDR3 has 13 amino acids. CDR3 amino acids: CAITATPNTEAFF. In DNA form, the CDR3 reads TGTGCCATCACCGCCACACCGAACACTGAAGCTTTCTTT.

The V call is TRBV6-5, the J call TRBJ2-2, with 9 positions matching TRBD1. There are 15 residues in the CDR3. CDR1 is MNHEY, CDR2 SVGAGI, per germline. Trimming removed 5 bases from V and 5 bases from J; junction bases left unmatched: 6. CDR3 in DNA: TGTGCCAGCAGTAACAGGGGGCAAAGGACCGGGGAGCTGTTTTTT. Translated: CASSNRGQRTGELFF.

In this sample, this clone turned up many times. The chain has TRBV5-6 and TRBJ1-2; D remains unclear. In germline, CDR1 is SGHDT, CDR2 YYEEEE. Trimming stripped 4 bases from V and 3 bases from J, with 10 bases between. The CDR3 extends over 13 amino acids. The CDR3 region is CASSPTVHYGYTF. The CDR3 DNA sequence: TGTGCCAGCAGCCCCACAGTCCACTATGGCTACACCTTC.

The chain carries TRBV14 and TRBJ2-5; 8 nucleotides line up with TRBD2. Germline V lookup: CDR1 SGHDN, CDR2 FVKESK. V lost 5 bases and J lost 5; bases outside the gene matches: 4. CDR3 length equals 13 residues. CDR3 nucleotide sequence: TGTGCCAGCAGCTCCCGGGGGGGTGAGACCCAGTACTTC. Amino acid sequence: CASSSRGGETQYF. Combining the CDR3 with reference TRBV14 and TRBJ2-5 gives the whole variable domain EAGVTQFPSHSVIEKGQTVTLRCDPISGHDNLYWYRRVMGKEIKFLLHFVKESKQDESGMPNNRFLAERTGGTYSTLKVQPAELEDSGVYFCASSSRGGETQYFGPGTRLLVL.

The rearrangement joins TRBV10-3 to TRBJ1-2, with 7 bases that match TRBD1. In germline, CDR1 is ENHRY, CDR2 SYGVKD. V lost 2 bases, J lost 7 bases, and 4 bases stayed unmatched. The CDR3 loop spans 13 amino acids. The CDR3 protein is CAISEDRVSGYTF. In DNA, the CDR3 is TGTGCCATCAGTGAGGACAGGGTGTCTGGCTACACCTTC.

The rearrangement uses TRBV6-5 and TRBJ1-1, with a weak D call TRBD1 (6 bases). Germline assignment: CDR1 MNHEY and CDR2 SVGAGI. The CDR3 loop spans 13 amino acids. The V and J ends lost 10 bases and 1 base respectively, with 13 bases between them. The DNA for the CDR3 is TGTGCCATCAGGAACAGGGAGAACACTGAAGCTTTCTTT. This encodes CAIRNRENTEAFF.

The chain couples TRBV24-1 to TRBJ2-7; TRBD1 aligns across 7 bases. This CDR3 spans 15 amino acids. Losses at the gene ends were 2 bases for V and 1 base for J; bases not matched to a gene: 4. Germline CDR1 and CDR2: KGHDR and SFDVKD. The CDR3 region is CATSDSLQGSYEQYF. The CDR3 DNA is TGTGCCACCAGTGATTCCTTACAGGGGTCCTACGAGCAGTACTTC.

This sequence joins TRBV5-1 and TRBJ2-2; the match to TRBD1 covers 8 bases. Trimming at V came to 2 bases and at J to 4 bases, leaving 7 bases not matched to a gene. CDR3 length: 16 residues. Germline values: CDR1 SGHRS, CDR2 YFSETQ. The CDR3 protein is CASSFNTGTGTGELFF. The CDR3 nucleotides read TGCGCCAGCAGCTTCAACACCGGGACAGGCACCGGGGAGCTGTTTTTT.

The chain has TRBV5-8 and TRBJ2-1; D unresolved. Trimming removed 0 bases from V and 7 bases from J, with 2 bases in between. Germline-derived CDR1 and CDR2 are SGHTS and YDEGEE. CDR3 length: 11 residues. This chain's CDR3 is CASSLANEQFF. The CDR3 DNA reads as TGTGCCAGCAGCTTGGCGAATGAGCAGTTCTTC.

This sequence joins TRBV7-3 and TRBJ2-3, with 12 bases aligning to TRBD2. The CDR3 runs to 15 residues. In germline, CDR1 is SGHTA, CDR2 FQGTGA. J lost 6 bases, V lost 5 bases, and 6 bases had no gene match. CDR3 DNA: TGTGCCAGCAGCCAGACTAGCGGGAGTCTGGATACGCAGTATTTT. It translates to CASSQTSGSLDTQYF.

The CDR3 DNA follows: TGTGCCAGCAGCTTAATCGTACAGTTCTCTGAGCAGTTCTTC. This sequence encodes CASSLIVQFSEQFF. J is TRBJ2-1 and V is TRBV7-9; D gene ambiguous. The V and J ends lost 2 bases and 9 bases respectively, with 14 bases between them. CDR3 size: 14 residues. Germline assignment: CDR1 SEHNR and CDR2 FQNEAQ (reference sequence).

The CDR3, as DNA: TGTGCCAGCAGCCCACGCAGGGGTGGCTCACCCCTCCACTTT. It encodes CASSPRRGGSPLHF. The V gene is TRBV5-4, the J gene TRBJ1-6; D might be TRBD1 (6 bases). Trimming removed 4 bases at V and 10 bases at J, with 15 bases between. The CDR3 is 14 amino acids. Per the germline V gene, CDR1 is SGHNT and CDR2 is YYREEE (reference sequence).

This chain links TRBV9 with TRBJ1-1; 7 nucleotides line up with TRBD1. The CDR3 length is 14 residues. Per the germline V gene, CDR1 is SGDLS and CDR2 is YYNGEE. With 4 bases clipped from V and 5 bases from J, the junction kept 8 bases outside the gene matches. DNA of the CDR3: TGTGCCAGCAGCCAAACAGGGGAAAGGACTGAAGCTTTCTTT. Translation gives CASSQTGERTEAFF. Filled out from reference TRBV9 and TRBJ1-1, the complete variable domain reads DSGVTQTPKHLITATGQRVTLRCSPRSGDLSVYWYQQSLDQGLQFLIQYYNGEERAKGNILERFSAQQFPDLHSELNLSSLELGDSALYFCASSQTGERTEAFFGQGTRLTVV.

The genes are TRBV4-2 and TRBJ2-1; D is perhaps TRBD2 (5 bases). The CDR3 spans 16 residues. The V end was cut by 1 base, the J end by 2 bases, with 12 bases between. Germline loops: CDR1 LGHNA, CDR2 YNFKEQ. The CDR3 here is CASSQAGLNAYNEQFF. CDR3 DNA: TGTGCCAGCAGCCAAGCTGGACTCAACGCCTACAATGAGCAGTTCTTC.